Listed here are 6 T cell receptor beta chains from one sample, sequenced in a study of breast tumors, draining lymph nodes, adjacent tissues. TCRdb used MiXCR to reprocess the multiplex PCR reads, holding one entry per CDR3 protein. The repertoire holds more than 6,500 distinct CDR3 sequences, over 40% seen once, with 35% to 50% in the top ten. Sequences were obtained from tumor-adjacent breast tissue. The origin of the receptors is a female donor with breast cancer. Some clones in this sample may be carry-over from other donors' samples.

The rearrangement uses TRBV7-9 and TRBJ2-3; D perhaps matches TRBD1 (5 bases). There are 16 residues in the CDR3. The V end was cut by 2 bases, the J end by 1 base, with 13 bases between. CDR1 is SEHNR, CDR2 FQNEAQ, per germline (reference sequence). CDR3 nucleotide sequence: TGTGCCAGCAGCTTAAGTGGGGCACAAGGCACAGATACGCAGTATTTT. This codes for CASSLSGAQGTDTQYF.

V and J are TRBV9 and TRBJ2-2; D not resolved. Germline V gene lookup returns CDR1 SGDLS and CDR2 YYNGEE. The CDR3 loop spans 14 amino acids. The V end was cut by 0 bases, the J end by 3 bases, with 6 bases between. The CDR3 DNA reads as TGTGCCAGCAGCGTAGTAGCCCACACCGGGGAGCTGTTTTTT. Translated, it gives CASSVVAHTGELFF. The full variable domain, with the rest looked up from reference TRBV9 and TRBJ2-2, is DSGVTQTPKHLITATGQRVTLRCSPRSGDLSVYWYQQSLDQGLQFLIQYYNGEERAKGNILERFSAQQFPDLHSELNLSSLELGDSALYFCASSVVAHTGELFFGEGSRLTVL.

This clonotype has at least ten counts. The chain is built from TRBV6-5 and TRBJ1-5; 7 bases are shared with TRBD1. CDR1 and CDR2 (germline): MNHEY, SVGAGI. The trim removed 0 bases at V and 6 bases at J, leaving 8 bases unmatched. The CDR3 runs to 16 residues. For the CDR3, the DNA is TGTGCCAGCAGTTACTCGAGTAGACAGGGCCGTCAGCCCCAGCATTTT. Translating gives CASSYSSRQGRQPQHF.

This clonotype is judged medium-sized. The genes are TRBV20-1 and TRBJ1-2, with TRBD1 as a possible D gene (6 bases). The CDR3 totals 14 residues. V dropped 6 bases and J dropped 5 bases, with 19 bases sitting between them. Germline V gives CDR1 DFQATT, CDR2 SNEGSKA (reference sequence). The CDR3 DNA is TGCAGTGCCTTAAACAGGGACGGGCTGTATGGCTACACCTTC. Translated: CSALNRDGLYGYTF.

This clonotype appeared a few times. This CDR3 is CSVKGQGGTNTEAFF. DNA for the CDR3: TGCAGCGTTAAGGGACAGGGGGGGACGAACACTGAAGCTTTCTTT. This rearrangement joins TRBV29-1 to TRBJ1-1, with TRBD1 identical over 11 bases. This CDR3 region has 15 residues. The germline gives CDR1 SQVTM, CDR2 ANQGSEA. J lost 1 base, V lost 5 bases, and 6 bases had no gene match.

As for this clonotype: The junction shows a germline mismatch at one end, possibly a read error. The chain recombines TRBV10-3 with TRBJ2-7; tentative D call: TRBD2 (6 bases). CDR3 length: 12 residues. Germline V lookup: CDR1 ENHRY, CDR2 SYGVKD. The DNA for the CDR3 is TGCGCCATCAGGCGGGGAAGCCACGAGCAGTACTTC. Translating it yields CAIRRGSHEQYF.